This paragraph reports one T cell receptor (beta chain). CDR1 is SGDLS, CDR2 YYNGEE, per germline. V gave up 0 bases and J gave up 8 bases, with 20 bases separating them. The CDR3 has 16 residues. The table came from immunoSEQ multiplex PCR; TCRdb's copy has only in-frame clones and leaves some out. The data contain approximately 50,000 clones, 90% to 95% of them singletons. The record originates from a study of T cell changes during pregnancy in multiple sclerosis. This TCR came from a female donor with multiple sclerosis, enrolled in a pregnancy study. The sample was CD4+ T cells from peripheral blood mononuclear cells, taken after pregnancy. The chain recombines TRBV9 with TRBJ1-2; D gene uncertain. Here the CDR3 DNA reads TGTGCCAGCAGCGTAGACGGTCCCCCGAAACTAGGAGGCTACACCTTC. This codes for CASSVDGPPKLGGYTF.